What follows are 31 T cell receptor beta chains derived from one specimen sequenced in a study of cytomegalovirus exposure and HLA in healthy donors listed by TCRdb under 2017. The protocol used for the library was the immunoSEQ multiplex PCR assay. For the multiplex PCR, a mixture combining 60 forward primers for TCR Vbeta segments and 13 reverse primers for TCR Jbeta segments was used. The source is immuneACCESS, and TCRdb retained only in-frame sequences with V and J called. Part of the clones is not carried over; for the studies checked, unresolved V genes explain less than half of this, and the remainder is unexplained. Counted in this sample were some 140,000 clones; roughly three quarters of them appeared once. The ten largest account for approximately 0.99% of the sample. Input material: PBMCs. The receptors stem from a male donor in good health and CMV-seronegative.

The chain joins TRBV2 to TRBJ2-7; D might be TRBD1 (6 bases). CDR1 and CDR2 (germline): SNHLY, FYNNEI. The length of the CDR3 is 15 residues. Trimming shortened V by 1 base and J by 4 bases, and 14 bases separated the two germline ends. The DNA for the CDR3 is TGTGCCAGCAGTGAAGAAGCACAGGGTTTGTACGAGCAGTACTTC. Amino acid sequence: CASSEEAQGLYEQYF.

In its sample, this clone was seen once. J is TRBJ2-2 and V is TRBV29-1; TRBD2 matches 13 bases. The length of the CDR3 is 15 residues. J was trimmed by 2 bases and V by 7 bases; bases with no gene match: 4. The V gene's germline CDR1 is SQVTM and CDR2 ANQGSEA. CDR3 sequence reads: CSGTSGGRNTGELFF. In nucleotides, the CDR3 is TGCAGCGGGACTAGCGGGGGCCGTAACACCGGGGAGCTGTTTTTT.

This chain connects TRBV7-3 to TRBJ2-2; no definite D call. The CDR3 has 15 residues. The ends were cut back, 5 bases at V and 5 bases at J, with 15 bases in the middle. CDR1 and CDR2 (germline): SGHTA, FQGTGA. This CDR3 reads CASSQTASRTGELFF. DNA for the CDR3: TGTGCCAGCAGCCAGACCGCTTCGCGGACCGGGGAGCTGTTTTTT.

The genes are TRBV6-5 and TRBJ2-7; weak D call: TRBD2 (6 bases). CDR3 length equals 13 residues. Trimming cost V 0 bases and J 6 bases, with 9 bases left between them. The germline V gene has CDR1 MNHEY and CDR2 SVGAGI. The CDR3 bases are TGTGCCAGCAGTTACTCCCACGGGGGCGAGCAGTACTTC. Translating it yields CASSYSHGGEQYF.

This chain links TRBV2 with TRBJ2-3; a possible D gene is TRBD1 (5 bases). Germline V gives CDR1 SNHLY, CDR2 FYNNEI. Trimming took 7 bases from V and 0 from J, leaving 23 bases between them. This CDR3 spans 18 amino acids. In DNA, the CDR3 is TGTGCCAGCACCCCAGGGTTATCCTCCTATCCTAGCACAGATACGCAGTATTTT. Encoded protein: CASTPGLSSYPSTDTQYF. Supplemented by reference TRBV2 and TRBJ2-3, the full variable domain reads EPEVTQTPSHQVTQMGQEVILRCVPISNHLYFYWYRQILGQKVEFLVSFYNNEISEKSEIFDDQFSVERPDGSNFTLKIRSTKLEDSAMYFCASTPGLSSYPSTDTQYFGPGTRLTVL.

The table lists this clone with a few counts. V usage is TRBV7-2 and J usage is TRBJ1-6, with 8 bases lining up with TRBD1. CDR1 is SGHTA and CDR2 is FQGNSA in the germline V gene. The V gene end was trimmed by 5 bases and the J gene end by 6 bases; junction bases not matched to a gene: 6. The CDR3 consists of 15 residues. The CDR3 loop reads CASSGWDRINSPLHF. In DNA, the CDR3 is TGTGCCAGCAGCGGATGGGACAGGATTAATTCACCCCTCCACTTT.

The chain is built from TRBV10-2 and TRBJ1-4, with 7 nucleotides matching TRBD1. CDR1 is WSHSY, CDR2 SAAADI, per germline. This CDR3 comprises 14 residues. Trimming took 7 bases from V and 4 from J; bases not matched to a gene: 6. CDR3 protein: CASNAGQYNEKLFF. CDR3 sequence (DNA): TGCGCCAGCAACGCGGGACAGTATAATGAAAAACTGTTTTTT.

This clone occurred a few times. V gene TRBV7-9 combines with J gene TRBJ1-1; D is possibly TRBD1 (5 bases). The V gene's germline CDR1 is SEHNR and CDR2 FQNEAQ (reference sequence). The CDR3 has 12 residues. Trimming left V 11 bases short and J 5 bases short, with 15 bases between. The CDR3 coding sequence is TGTGCCTTCGACGGGGGGAGGACTGAAGCTTTCTTT. It specifies CAFDGGRTEAFF.

This chain connects TRBV10-2 to TRBJ1-5; TRBD1 matches at 9 bases. Losses at the gene ends were 1 base for V and 7 bases for J; bases not matched to a gene: 5. The CDR3 runs 15 residues. Germline values: CDR1 WSHSY, CDR2 SAAADI. The CDR3 spells CASSEYGQGNQPQHF. DNA for the CDR3: TGCGCCAGCAGTGAGTATGGACAGGGGAACCAGCCCCAGCATTTT.

This chain uses TRBV7-2 with TRBJ1-1; the D gene is possibly TRBD1 (5 bases). The CDR3 sequence is 15 residues long. The V end lost 6 bases, the J end lost 0 bases, and 14 bases lay between the germline ends. Germline loops: CDR1 SGHTA, CDR2 FQGNSA. The CDR3 loop reads CASSSGLRLNTEAFF. Written as DNA, the CDR3 is TGTGCCAGCAGTTCAGGGTTGCGCTTGAACACTGAAGCTTTCTTT. Looking up the rest from reference TRBV7-2 and TRBJ1-1 gives the full variable domain: GAGVSQSPSNKVTEKGKDVELRCDPISGHTALYWYRQSLGQGLEFLIYFQGNSAPDKSGLPSDRFSAERTGGSVSTLTIQRTQQEDSAVYLCASSSGLRLNTEAFFGQGTRLTVV.

This clone is a singleton in its sample. The chain joins TRBV6-5 to TRBJ2-7, with D perhaps matching TRBD1 (6 bases). From germline, CDR1 is MNHEY and CDR2 SVGAGI. Trimming shortened V by 2 bases and J by 4 bases, and 12 bases separated the two germline ends. The CDR3 spans 14 residues. This CDR3 reads CASSYGGHPYEQYF. CDR3 DNA: TGTGCCAGCAGTTACGGGGGACACCCATACGAGCAGTACTTC.

For this clone: Additional DNA sequences in this sample encode the identical CDR3. The chain carries TRBV7-9 and TRBJ1-1, with a possible D match to TRBD1 (5 bases). Trimming cost V 1 base and J 4 bases, with 7 bases left between them. This CDR3 spans 13 amino acids. The germline gives CDR1 SEHNR, CDR2 FQNEAQ (reference sequence). The CDR3: CASSLGGGTEAFF. The CDR3 DNA reads as TGTGCCAGCAGCTTAGGGGGGGGCACTGAAGCTTTCTTT.

The chain links TRBV6-1 to TRBJ1-2; 7 bases align to TRBD1. CDR3 length: 15 residues. The ends lost 6 bases at V and 4 bases at J; junction bases unmatched: 11. Germline V gene lookup returns CDR1 MNHNS and CDR2 SASEGT. CDR3 DNA sequence: TGTGCCAGCAGCCGGGGGGGACAGACCCTCTATGGCTACACCTTC. It encodes CASSRGGQTLYGYTF.

This clone was recorded once. The chain has TRBV6-1 and TRBJ2-2; 7 bases align to TRBD1. Trimming cost V 6 bases and J 4 bases; bases outside gene matches: 8. The CDR3 runs 15 residues. Germline V gives CDR1 MNHNS, CDR2 SASEGT. The CDR3 coding sequence is TGTGCCAGCAGAATGGGGACAGTTCGCACCGGGGAGCTGTTTTTT. Amino acid sequence: CASRMGTVRTGELFF.

The V gene is TRBV10-3, the J gene TRBJ2-5; D may be TRBD1 (7 bases). Germline CDR1 and CDR2: ENHRY and SYGVKD. V lost 0 bases, J lost 5 bases, and 13 bases lay in between. The CDR3 loop spans 15 amino acids. The CDR3 DNA reads as TGTGCCATCAGTGAGTCGACAGGGAGGAGGGAGACCCAGTACTTC. It encodes CAISESTGRRETQYF.

The chain is built from TRBV10-3 and TRBJ2-5, with TRBD2 matching 8 bases. The CDR3 extends over 15 amino acids. V shed 1 base, J shed 1 base, and the junction held 2 bases outside the gene matches. Germline lookup yields CDR1 ENHRY and CDR2 SYGVKD. CDR3 in amino acids: CAISEWRGAQETQYF. Written as DNA, the CDR3 is TGTGCCATCAGTGAGTGGCGGGGGGCCCAAGAGACCCAGTACTTC.

CDR3 region: CASSPTQGAYTGELFF. The CDR3 DNA reads as TGCGCCAGCTCCCCCACGCAGGGGGCCTACACCGGGGAGCTGTTTTTT. The rearrangement joins TRBV5-1 to TRBJ2-2; the match to TRBD1 covers 8 bases. The CDR3 has 16 amino acids. The germline gives CDR1 SGHRS, CDR2 YFSETQ. Trimming removed 7 bases from V and 3 bases from J; junction bases left unmatched: 11. Full variable domain (missing parts from reference TRBV5-1 and TRBJ2-2): KAGVTQTPRYLIKTRGQQVTLSCSPISGHRSVSWYQQTPGQGLQFLFEYFSETQRNKGNFPGRFSGRQFSNSRSEMNVSTLELGDSALYLCASSPTQGAYTGELFFGEGSRLTVL.

This chain links TRBV7-2 with TRBJ1-6, with 9 positions matching TRBD1. V trimming: 4 bases; J trimming: 9 bases; junction bases outside the gene matches: 7. This CDR3 is 15 amino acids long. Germline V gene lookup returns CDR1 SGHTA and CDR2 FQGNSA. The DNA for the CDR3 is TGTGCCAGCAGCTCTCAACAGGGGGCTGGTTCACCCCTCCACTTT. It translates to CASSSQQGAGSPLHF. The variable domain in full, completed from reference TRBV7-2 and TRBJ1-6, reads GAGVSQSPSNKVTEKGKDVELRCDPISGHTALYWYRQSLGQGLEFLIYFQGNSAPDKSGLPSDRFSAERTGGSVSTLTIQRTQQEDSAVYLCASSSQQGAGSPLHFGNGTRLTVT.

This clone has a handful of counts. The chain uses TRBV9 and TRBJ2-7; TRBD2 is a possible D gene (6 bases). The CDR3 loop spans 16 amino acids. V was pared by 4 bases and J by 0 bases, with 17 bases between. From germline, CDR1 is SGDLS and CDR2 YYNGEE. The CDR3, as DNA: TGTGCCAGCAGCCCCTCGTTGCGGGGACTCTCCTACGAGCAGTACTTC. It codes for CASSPSLRGLSYEQYF.

This clone has a single count. CDR3 in DNA: TGTGCCAGCAGTCCAACAGGGGGCGCGGACACCGGGGAGCTGTTTTTT. It translates to CASSPTGGADTGELFF. The rearrangement links TRBV7-2 to TRBJ2-2, with TRBD1 identical over 9 bases. Germline V CDR1 and CDR2: SGHTA, FQGNSA. Losses at the gene ends were 6 bases for V and 3 bases for J; bases not matched to a gene: 8. The CDR3 has 16 amino acids.

The rearrangement links TRBV4-1 to TRBJ2-3; 8 bases fit TRBD2. CDR3 size: 16 residues. Germline CDR1 MGHRA, CDR2 YSYEKL. V lost 1 base, J lost 4 bases, and 7 bases stayed unmatched. CDR3: CASSQVAGGGADTQYF. CDR3 bases: TGCGCCAGCAGCCAAGTGGCGGGGGGAGGAGCAGATACGCAGTATTTT.

The gene calls are TRBV19 and TRBJ2-5, with 9 bases that match TRBD1. CDR1 is LNHDA and CDR2 is SQIVND in the germline V gene (reference sequence). V was clipped by 6 bases and J by 5 bases; unmatched bases: 7. There are 14 residues in the CDR3. The CDR3 nucleotides are TGTGCCAGTAGAAACAGGGGGCGCGTGGAGACCCAGTACTTC. Amino acid sequence: CASRNRGRVETQYF.

The chain carries TRBV7-8 and TRBJ2-3; D unresolved. The CDR3 spans 14 residues. Trimming pared 2 bases from V and 2 bases from J, leaving 8 bases between. Germline V gene lookup returns CDR1 SGHVS and CDR2 FQNEAQ. The CDR3: CASSLTTTTDTQYF. CDR3 in DNA: TGTGCCAGCAGCTTAACTACGACCACAGATACGCAGTATTTT.

The genes are TRBV2 and TRBJ2-5; 9 positions match TRBD2. Losses at the gene ends were 6 bases for V and 2 bases for J; bases not matched to a gene: 4. Germline CDR1 and CDR2: SNHLY and FYNNEI. This CDR3 is 14 amino acids long. The CDR3 DNA reads as TGTGCCAGCAGGCAGACTAGCGGACAAGAGACCCAGTACTTC. It specifies CASRQTSGQETQYF.

The chain carries TRBV25-1 and TRBJ2-5; D not resolved. V lost 3 bases and J 5 bases, leaving 13 bases between the germline ends. The CDR3 is made up of 14 amino acids. CDR1 and CDR2 from the germline V gene are MGHDK and SYGVNS. CDR3 DNA: TGTGCCAGCAGTGAGTTTGGCCTCGGGGAGACCCAGTACTTC. Translated, it gives CASSEFGLGETQYF.

This chain joins TRBV27 and TRBJ1-2, with 11 positions matching TRBD1. V was pared by 3 bases and J by 9 bases, with 6 bases of the junction left unmatched. The CDR3 covers 14 residues. CDR1 is MNHEY and CDR2 is SMNVEV in the germline V gene (reference sequence). The CDR3 sequence is CASSFRGQGESYTF. For the CDR3, the DNA is TGTGCCAGCAGTTTCCGGGGACAGGGGGAAAGCTACACCTTC.

The rearrangement uses TRBV19 and TRBJ1-6; no firm D call. Germline-derived CDR1 and CDR2 are LNHDA and SQIVND (reference sequence). V shed 7 bases and J shed 1 base, with 11 bases lying between them. The CDR3 is made up of 15 amino acids. CDR3 bases: TGTGCCAGTACCGAGGACTGGTCCTATAATTCACCCCTCCACTTT. It specifies CASTEDWSYNSPLHF.

The chain's CDR3 is CASSAQGSTDTQYF. In DNA, the CDR3 is TGTGCCAGCAGTGCCCAGGGGAGCACAGATACGCAGTATTTT. The V gene is TRBV6-4, the J gene TRBJ2-3; possibly TRBD1 for D (6 bases). The V gene's germline CDR1 is MRHNA and CDR2 SNTAGT. Deletions cut 4 bases from V and 0 bases from J, with 8 bases between. The CDR3 length is 14 residues.

The rearrangement joins TRBV11-3 to TRBJ1-1; D is undetermined. From germline, CDR1 is SGHNT and CDR2 YENEEA. The CDR3 is 12 residues long. Trimming stripped 1 base from V and 6 bases from J, with 6 bases between. CDR3 residues: CASSLGTSEAFF. The CDR3 nucleotides read TGTGCCAGCAGCTTAGGGACTTCTGAAGCTTTCTTT.

V gene TRBV6-4 combines with J gene TRBJ1-1, with a weak D call TRBD1 (6 bases). This CDR3 contains 15 residues. Trimming pared 2 bases from V and 1 base from J, leaving 11 bases between. Germline CDR1 and CDR2: MRHNA and SNTAGT. The chain's CDR3 is CASSDKQGTNTEAFF. CDR3 nucleotide sequence: TGTGCCAGCAGTGACAAGCAGGGGACGAACACTGAAGCTTTCTTT.

CDR3 coding DNA: TGTGCCAACTTCAAAAAGGACAGCTCAACTAACTCAACCTCTGGAAACACCATATATTTT. Its translation: CANFKKDSSTNSTSGNTIYF. The rearrangement uses TRBV6-4 and TRBJ1-3; weak D call: TRBD1 (6 bases). V was pared by 10 bases and J by 0 bases, with 31 bases between. Germline V lookup: CDR1 MRHNA, CDR2 SNTAGT. The CDR3 has 20 amino acids.